The clone carrying this T cell receptor beta chain came up many times. TCRdb independently ran MiXCR on the 5' RACE reads; one entry per CDR3 protein. The table includes approximately 150,000 distinct CDR3 sequences, about 6% detected once. This sample is drawn from a study of T cells after yellow fever vaccination. The germline V gene has CDR1 MNHEY and CDR2 SVGEGT. The V segment lost 5 bases and the J segment 3 bases; nucleotides outside the gene matches: 10. This CDR3 region has 16 residues. The source material was CD4+ T cells sorted from PBMCs, sampled on the day of the first yellow fever vaccination. The gene calls are TRBV6-2 or TRBV6-3 and TRBJ1-5, with 7 bases identical to TRBD1. The sequence came from a man between 18 and 29 years old who received the YFV17D yellow fever vaccine. CDR3 in amino acids: CASSRQGPSHNQPQHF. The CDR3 DNA is TGTGCCAGCAGTCGACAGGGTCCCAGCCACAATCAGCCCCAGCATTTT.